This TCR beta chain was captured by sequencing in a study of blood T cell repertoires in COVID-19 (dated by TCRdb to the early 2020s). Study-level background: Samples from collaborators originated in the United States, Italy and Spain and spanned both the acute and convalescent phases of COVID-19. The prospective study material was composed of cDNA or gDNA derived from T cells, B-cell-depleted T cells, or PBMCs. The dataset comprised deeply sampled blood TCRbeta repertoires from subjects exposed to, actively infected with, or recovered from COVID-19. The repertoires were made available in a free public database intended to serve as a resource for research on the immune response to SARS-CoV-2. The samples were drawn from two sources: the first 160 participants of the ongoing ImmuneRACE study, and 1,200 or so subjects contributed by 6 global collaborators. Nearly every sample came with metadata listing a de-identified subject ID, COVID-19 status, age in years and sex. HLA class I and class II types, where available, came from metadata supplied by the sample provider rather than from assay-based typing.

TCRbeta CDR3 regions were amplified from genomic DNA using the immunoSEQ Assay, a bias-controlled multiplex PCR. As for the authors' bioinformatics: The number of nucleated cells in each sample was estimated by amplification of reference gene primers within the assay. To quantify the absolute abundance of each unique TCRbeta CDR3 rearrangement, sequence reads were collapsed and filtered. For each sample, productive Simpson clonality was calculated as the square root of Simpson's diversity index across productive rearrangements. This is the immuneACCESS table as TCRdb keeps it, with only in-frame sequences that have V and J called. A part of the clones is gone; compared with another copy, unresolved V genes explain less than half, and the rest is unexplained. Clone size and the V and J calls come from that table; the DNA yielded D and trimming. In this sample the table shows around 200,000 clones, nearly 90% of which occur a single time. Jointly, the top ten make up roughly 12% of the sample.

As for this clone: Its cognate antigen has yet to be identified. Within one base of it there is no much larger clone, and no base qualities were kept.

The full study reports these points: The amount of clinical and demographic metadata varied by source and participant and was provided uncurated.

V drops 8 bases and J drops 6 bases, leaving 17 bases in between. There are 15 amino acids in the CDR3, from cysteine to phenylalanine inclusive. This entry keeps only the CDR3 DNA: 45 bases, framed from base 1. The germline V gene encodes CDR1 SGHTA and CDR2 FQGNSA. Another Seattle source contributed samples from volunteer blood donors who had recovered from COVID-19. Each collaborating institution followed its own protocols to collect whole blood in K2EDTA tubes. Collaborator samples were shipped for TCRbeta analysis as frozen whole blood, isolated PBMCs, or DNA extracted from either sample type. The V and J segments used are TRBV7-2 and TRBJ1-6, with the D gene call left open. Sequences were obtained from peripheral blood. The receptor was isolated from a woman aged 18-29 years who had recovered from COVID-19. The DNA sequence follows: TGTGCCAGCCGGAATCGGGAGGGATTTAATTCACCCCTCCACTTT. Its translation is CASRNREGFNSPLHF.